This TCR beta chain was recorded in a study of blood T cell repertoires in COVID-19. Study-level background: Material from acute and convalescent COVID-19 was sourced from the United States, Italy and Spain. Sample material is recorded as cDNA or gDNA derived from T cells, B-cell-depleted T cells, or PBMCs.

CDR3 length equals 15 residues. V lost 4 bases to trimming and J lost 6 bases; unmatched junction nucleotides: 8. Per the germline V gene, CDR1 is LGHDT and CDR2 is YNNKEL (reference sequence). How the authors handled the data: Reference gene primer amplification yielded estimated nucleated cell counts. Generated by immunoSEQ multiplex PCR, the TCRdb table keeps only in-frame clones and is missing some. V, J and clone size reflect that table, while D and trimming were determined from the DNA. The repertoire has under 200,000 clones, roughly 85% of them found once; the top ten carry about 2.1%. The gene calls are TRBV3-1 (or the pseudogene TRBV3-2) and TRBJ1-2, with TRBD1 matching 10 bases. Sequenced input: peripheral blood. The receptor's source is a woman older than 75 with acute or convalescent COVID-19. As DNA, the CDR3 is TGTGCCAGCAGCCCCTGGACAGGGGGAATGGATGGCTACACCTTC. Its protein product is CASSPWTGGMDGYTF.